The 2 T cell receptor beta chains listed next were all sequenced from one sample in a study of long-term antiretroviral therapy in people with HIV. Running of the v3.0 immunoSEQ assay took place at survey level. The assay was immunoSEQ multiplex PCR, and TCRdb's table has in-frame clones only and misses some. The data show tens of thousands of clones, 90% to 95% seen once. The material was unsorted PBMCs, obtained 3.7 years after starting antiretroviral therapy. These receptors all come from a woman between 45 and 65 years old with HIV.

V is TRBV5-5 and J is TRBJ1-2; 7 positions match TRBD1. After removal of 4 bases from V and 8 bases from J, the junction contained 11 bases not matched to a gene. Germline V gene lookup returns CDR1 SGHKS and CDR2 YYEKEE (reference sequence). The CDR3 spans 14 residues. CDR3 protein: CASSDSGQRFGYTF. The CDR3 DNA reads as TGTGCCAGCAGCGACTCGGGACAGAGGTTCGGCTACACCTTC.

The J gene is TRBJ2-7, the V gene TRBV4-2; a weak D match, TRBD2 (5 bases). V was clipped by 0 bases and J by 2 bases, with 11 bases between them. The CDR3 length is 15 residues. CDR1 and CDR2 from the germline V gene are LGHNA and YNFKEQ. The CDR3 loop is CASSQELPGAYEQYF. DNA of the CDR3: TGTGCCAGCAGCCAAGAACTCCCCGGGGCCTACGAGCAGTACTTC.